In its sample, the clone carrying this TCR beta chain was seen many times. This entry belongs to a study of early T cells in non-severe SARS-CoV-2 infection. At the level of the study: Unpaired chains resulted from sequencing bulk RNA of unsorted whole blood.

Individual cDNA molecules each received unique molecular identifiers attached to them. MiXCR, run by TCRdb on the 5' RACE reads, gives a single entry per CDR3 protein. The sample comprises about 76,000 distinct CDR3 sequences, less than 20% of which are singletons, and more than 10% rests with the top ten. The CDR3 contains 14 residues. CDR1 and CDR2 from the germline V gene are KGHSH and LQKENI. V shed 6 bases and J shed 1 base, with 12 bases lying between them. This chain links TRBV18 with TRBJ1-1; D ambiguous. The receptor was derived from an adult who was a healthcare worker with PCR-confirmed SARS-CoV-2 infection or an uninfected control (not recorded which). Sample: whole blood. The DNA for the CDR3 is TGTGCCAGCTCCCCCCGGGGAGGGAACACTGAAGCTTTCTTT. Its translation: CASSPRGGNTEAFF.